Here is one T cell receptor (beta chain) with its context. The same CDR3 also results from other DNA sequences found in this sample. Germline V gives CDR1 LNHDA, CDR2 SQIVND (reference sequence). The CDR3 consists of 12 residues. Trimming pared 3 bases from V and 6 bases from J, leaving 8 bases between. These data are taken from a study of blood T cell repertoires in COVID-19. Whole-study context: The analysed material was cDNA or gDNA that came from T cells, B-cell-depleted T cells, or PBMCs.

In the source study's methods: Reference gene primers were amplified, and this amplification served to estimate nucleated cell counts. Profiled with immunoSEQ multiplex PCR; TCRdb holds only in-frame clones, not every one. The V and J calls and clone size come from that table; D and trimming were worked out from the DNA. The sample has fewer than 200,000 clones, about 88% seen once; the top ten hold roughly 2%. This receptor was taken from a young man who had recovered from COVID-19. The rearrangement links TRBV19 to TRBJ1-1, with a tentative D call TRBD1 (5 bases). Source material: peripheral blood. Here the CDR3 reads CASSIGGSEAFF. CDR3 sequence (DNA): TGTGCCAGTAGTATCGGGGGATCTGAAGCTTTCTTT.